This is a list of T cell receptor beta chains from one sample in a study of T cells in tuberculosis. Sequenced by immunoSEQ multiplex PCR; TCRdb stores in-frame clones only, minus some. The sample lists about 35,000 clones; approximately 94% were seen once. This specimen was PBMCs, taken at tuberculosis diagnosis. These receptor sequences come from an adult with tuberculosis. CDR3s include the opening cysteine and the closing phenylalanine or tryptophan. The D gene is left open where the match is weak. Only some rows state a clone size, as once, few, many or a class for expanded clones.

TRBD2,once,TRBV30,TRBJ2-3,TGTGCCTGGAGTGGGGGACTAGCGGGAGGTGCAGATACGCAGTATTTT,CAWSGGLAGGADTQYF
TRBD2,-,TRBV11-2,TRBJ2-7,TGTGCCAGCAGCTTAGAAGCAGGTAGCGGGGCCTACGAGCAGTACTTC,CASSLEAGSGAYEQYF
TRBD1,-,TRBV6-5,TRBJ1-5,TGTGCCAGCAGTCGGGACAGGTTTAATCAGCCCCAGCATTTT,CASSRDRFNQPQHF
TRBD2,-,TRBV2,TRBJ2-1,TGTGCCAGCAGTGAACTAGCGGGGCCGAACTCCTACAATGAGCAGTTCTTC,CASSELAGPNSYNEQFF
TRBD2,-,TRBV11-2,TRBJ2-1,TGTGCCAGCAGCTTAGTCGGGACTAGCGGGGGTGAGCAGTTCTTC,CASSLVGTSGGEQFF
-,once,TRBV5-4,TRBJ1-2,TGTGCCAGCAGCTTGGGGGAGGGGAACTATGGCTACACCTTC,CASSLGEGNYGYTF
-,once,TRBV5-1,TRBJ2-2,TGCGCCAGCAGCTTACAGGGGGGGAGCACCGGGGAGCTGTTTTTT,CASSLQGGSTGELFF
-,-,TRBV25-1,TRBJ1-2,TGTGCCAGCAGTGAATATAGCGGGTATGGCTACACCTTC,CASSEYSGYGYTF
TRBD1,-,TRBV19,TRBJ2-2,TGTGCCAGTAGTAAGGGGGCAGGGGTCCGGGAGCTGTTTTTT,CASSKGAGVRELFF
-,-,TRBV6-1,TRBJ2-1,TGTGCCAGCACCGTCAGGTACAATGAGCAGTTCTTC,CASTVRYNEQFF
TRBD1,-,TRBV2,TRBJ2-2,TGTGCCAGCAGGTTCGCCAGGGGGCCCAACACCGGGGAGCTGTTTTTT,CASRFARGPNTGELFF
-,-,TRBV28,TRBJ2-1,TGTGCCAGCAGTGGTTGGACAGCCCTTTACAATGAGCAGTTCTTC,CASSGWTALYNEQFF
TRBD1,-,TRBV5-6,TRBJ1-2,TGTGCCAGCAGCTTGGAAAGGCTACGACAGGGCGACTATGGCTACACCTTC,CASSLERLRQGDYGYTF
TRBD2,-,TRBV30,TRBJ2-3,TGTGCCTGGACCAGAATTATAGCGGGAGGGCCGGGAGATACGCAGTATTTT,CAWTRIIAGGPGDTQYF
-,-,TRBV6-6,TRBJ1-1,TGTGCCAGCAGGCCAGGGCAGGGGTCGGCTGAAGCTTTCTTT,CASRPGQGSAEAFF
-,-,TRBV10-3,TRBJ1-3,TGTGCCATCAGTGAGCCTCAGGGGCTCGTGGGCGGTGGAAACACCATATATTTT,CAISEPQGLVGGGNTIYF
TRBD1,-,TRBV6-1,TRBJ1-3,TGTGCCAGCAGTCAGACAGGGAACTCTGGAAACACCATATATTTT,CASSQTGNSGNTIYF
TRBD2,-,TRBV6-6,TRBJ2-7,TGTGCCAGCAGTTCCCAGTCTAGCGGGAGCTACGAGCAGTACTTC,CASSSQSSGSYEQYF
-,-,TRBV12-1,TRBJ1-2,TGTGCCAGCAGCTTTGCGCTCGGGGGATTTCCTTATGGCTACACCTTC,CASSFALGGFPYGYTF
TRBD1,once,TRBV19,TRBJ1-5,TGTGCCAGTAGTATAGAGGGACAGGCATATAGCAATCAGCCCCAGCATTTT,CASSIEGQAYSNQPQHF
TRBD2,-,TRBV6-5,TRBJ2-1,TGTGCCACCATCGATAGCGGGGGAACGAACAATGAGCAGTTCTTC,CATIDSGGTNNEQFF
TRBD2,few,TRBV6-5,TRBJ2-2,TGTGCCAGCACCAGAGCGGGAAACACCGGGGAGCTGTTTTTT,CASTRAGNTGELFF
-,-,TRBV7-8,TRBJ1-6,TGTGCCAGCAGACCTGAGGCTACAGGGCAGAATTCACCCCTCCACTTT,CASRPEATGQNSPLHF